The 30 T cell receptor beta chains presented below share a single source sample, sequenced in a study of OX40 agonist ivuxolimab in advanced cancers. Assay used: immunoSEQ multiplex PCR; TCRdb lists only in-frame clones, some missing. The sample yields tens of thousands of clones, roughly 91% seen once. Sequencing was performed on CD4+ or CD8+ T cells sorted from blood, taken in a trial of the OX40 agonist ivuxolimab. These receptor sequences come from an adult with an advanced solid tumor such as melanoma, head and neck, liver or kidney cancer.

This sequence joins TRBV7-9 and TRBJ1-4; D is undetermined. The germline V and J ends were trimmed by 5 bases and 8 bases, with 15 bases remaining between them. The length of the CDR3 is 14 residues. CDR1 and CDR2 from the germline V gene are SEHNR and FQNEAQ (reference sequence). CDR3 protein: CASSTTLVGEKLFF. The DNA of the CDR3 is TGTGCCAGCAGCACGACTTTGGTAGGCGAAAAACTGTTTTTT.

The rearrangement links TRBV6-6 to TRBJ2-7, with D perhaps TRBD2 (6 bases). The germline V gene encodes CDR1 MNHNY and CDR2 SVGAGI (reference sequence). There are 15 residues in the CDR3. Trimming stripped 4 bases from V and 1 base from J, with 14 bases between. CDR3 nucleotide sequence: TGTGCCAGCAGTTCTCCGGGACTCCTATCCTACGAGCAGTACTTC. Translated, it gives CASSSPGLLSYEQYF.

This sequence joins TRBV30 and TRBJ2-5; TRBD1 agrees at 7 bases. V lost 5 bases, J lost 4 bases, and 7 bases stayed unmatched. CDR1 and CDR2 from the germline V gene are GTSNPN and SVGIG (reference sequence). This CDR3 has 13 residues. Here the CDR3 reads CAWARQGGETQYF. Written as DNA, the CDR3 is TGTGCCTGGGCTCGACAGGGCGGAGAGACCCAGTACTTC.

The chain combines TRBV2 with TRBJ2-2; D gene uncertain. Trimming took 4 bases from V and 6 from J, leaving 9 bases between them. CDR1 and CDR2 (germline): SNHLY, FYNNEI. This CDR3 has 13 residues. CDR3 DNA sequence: TGTGCCAGCAGTGGGCCAGTCGCCGGGGAGCTGTTTTTT. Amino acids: CASSGPVAGELFF.

The CDR3 DNA sequence: TGCAGTGCTAGAGGGATAGGGACCTACACCTTC. Protein product: CSARGIGTYTF. The chain has TRBV20-1 and TRBJ1-2; possible D gene TRBD1, 5 bases. This CDR3 is built from 11 residues. Per germline, CDR1 DFQATT and CDR2 SNEGSKA (reference sequence). Trimming pared 1 base from V and 10 bases from J, leaving 10 bases between.

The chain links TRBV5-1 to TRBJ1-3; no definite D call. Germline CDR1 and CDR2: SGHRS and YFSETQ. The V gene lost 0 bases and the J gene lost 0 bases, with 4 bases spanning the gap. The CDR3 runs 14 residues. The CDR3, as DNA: TGCGCCAGCAGCTTGGGAGGCTCTGGAAACACCATATATTTT. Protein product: CASSLGGSGNTIYF.

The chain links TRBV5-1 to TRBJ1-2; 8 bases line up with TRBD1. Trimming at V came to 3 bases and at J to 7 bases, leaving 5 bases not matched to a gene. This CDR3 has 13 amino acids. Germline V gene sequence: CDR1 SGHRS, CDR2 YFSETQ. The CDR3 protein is CASSSGQGFGYTF. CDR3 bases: TGCGCCAGCAGCTCTGGACAGGGATTTGGCTACACCTTC.

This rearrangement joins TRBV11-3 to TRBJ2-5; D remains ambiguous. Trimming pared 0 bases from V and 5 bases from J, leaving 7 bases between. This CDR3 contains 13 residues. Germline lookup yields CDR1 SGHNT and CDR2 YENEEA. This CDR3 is CASSLESGETQYF. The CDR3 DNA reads TGTGCCAGCAGCTTAGAGAGTGGTGAGACCCAGTACTTC. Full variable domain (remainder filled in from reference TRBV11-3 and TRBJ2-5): EAGVVQSPRYKIIEKKQPVAFWCNPISGHNTLYWYLQNLGQGPELLIRYENEEAVDDSQLPKDRFSAERLKGVDSTLKIQPAELGDSAVYLCASSLESGETQYFGPGTRLLVL.

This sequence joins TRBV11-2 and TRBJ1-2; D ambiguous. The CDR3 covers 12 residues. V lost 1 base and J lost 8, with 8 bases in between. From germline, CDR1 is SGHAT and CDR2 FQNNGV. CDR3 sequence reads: CASSLGPAGYTF. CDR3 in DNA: TGTGCCAGCAGCTTAGGGCCAGCGGGCTACACCTTC.

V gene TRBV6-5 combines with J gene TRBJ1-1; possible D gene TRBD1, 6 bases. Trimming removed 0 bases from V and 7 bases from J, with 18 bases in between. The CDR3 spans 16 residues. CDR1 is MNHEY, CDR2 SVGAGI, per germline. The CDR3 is CASSYSIGGQGLEAFF. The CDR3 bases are TGTGCCAGCAGTTACTCGATAGGGGGGCAAGGACTTGAAGCTTTCTTT.

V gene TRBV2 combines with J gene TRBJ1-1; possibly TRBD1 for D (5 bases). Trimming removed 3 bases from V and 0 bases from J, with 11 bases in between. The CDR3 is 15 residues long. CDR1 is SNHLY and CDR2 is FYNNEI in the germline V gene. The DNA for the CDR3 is TGTGCCAGCAGTGACCAGGGTGGGGTGAACACTGAAGCTTTCTTT. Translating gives CASSDQGGVNTEAFF.

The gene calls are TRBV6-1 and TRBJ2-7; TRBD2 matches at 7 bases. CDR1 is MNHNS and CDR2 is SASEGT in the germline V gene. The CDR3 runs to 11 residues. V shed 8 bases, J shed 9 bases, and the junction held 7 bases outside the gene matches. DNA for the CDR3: TGTGCCAGCGGGGAGGGGACCGGGCAGTACTTC. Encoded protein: CASGEGTGQYF.

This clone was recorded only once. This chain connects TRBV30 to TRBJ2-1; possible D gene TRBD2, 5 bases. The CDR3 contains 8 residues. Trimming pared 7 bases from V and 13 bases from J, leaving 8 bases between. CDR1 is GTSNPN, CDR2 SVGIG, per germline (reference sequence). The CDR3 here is CALGRQFF. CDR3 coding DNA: TGTGCCTTGGGGAGACAGTTCTTC.

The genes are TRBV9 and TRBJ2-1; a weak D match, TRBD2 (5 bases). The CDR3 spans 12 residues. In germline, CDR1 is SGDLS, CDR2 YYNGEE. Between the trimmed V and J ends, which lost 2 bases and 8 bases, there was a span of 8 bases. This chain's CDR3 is CASSVGVDEQFF. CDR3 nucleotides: TGTGCCAGCAGCGTCGGGGTGGATGAGCAGTTCTTC.

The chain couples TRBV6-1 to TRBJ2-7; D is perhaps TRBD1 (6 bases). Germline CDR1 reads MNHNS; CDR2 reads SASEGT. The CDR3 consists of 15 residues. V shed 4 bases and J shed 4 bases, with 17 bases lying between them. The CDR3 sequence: CASSVLTGMVYEQYF. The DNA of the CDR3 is TGTGCCAGCAGTGTACTCACAGGGATGGTTTACGAGCAGTACTTC.

Here the CDR3 DNA reads TGTGCCAGCAGTGTCGCAGGCAATAATTTTAAAGAGACCCAGTACTTC. Translating it yields CASSVAGNNFKETQYF. The V gene is TRBV6-1, the J gene TRBJ2-5; no clear D gene. V dropped 4 bases and J dropped 3 bases, with 18 bases sitting between them. Germline V gene data show CDR1 as MNHNS and CDR2 as SASEGT. This CDR3 comprises 16 residues.

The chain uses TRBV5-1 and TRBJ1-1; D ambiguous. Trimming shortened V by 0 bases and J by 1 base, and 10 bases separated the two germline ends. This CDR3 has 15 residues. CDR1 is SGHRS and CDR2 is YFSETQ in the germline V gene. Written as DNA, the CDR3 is TGCGCCAGCAGCTTGGGGGCAGTGGAGAACACTGAAGCTTTCTTT. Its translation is CASSLGAVENTEAFF.

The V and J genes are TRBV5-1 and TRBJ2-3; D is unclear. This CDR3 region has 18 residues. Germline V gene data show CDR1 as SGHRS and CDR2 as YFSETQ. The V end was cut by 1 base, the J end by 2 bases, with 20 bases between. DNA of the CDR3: TGCGCCAGCAGCTTGACCCAAACATCGTCGGCTAACACAGATACGCAGTATTTT. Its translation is CASSLTQTSSANTDTQYF.

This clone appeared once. Here the CDR3 reads CASSSQTNNEKLFF. CDR3 in DNA: TGTGCCAGCAGTTCCCAAACCAATAATGAAAAACTGTTTTTT. The J gene is TRBJ1-4, the V gene TRBV6-5, with D uncertain. The germline CDR1 and CDR2 sequences are MNHEY and SVGAGI. The CDR3 has 14 amino acids. V lost 4 bases and J 4 bases, leaving 10 bases between the germline ends.

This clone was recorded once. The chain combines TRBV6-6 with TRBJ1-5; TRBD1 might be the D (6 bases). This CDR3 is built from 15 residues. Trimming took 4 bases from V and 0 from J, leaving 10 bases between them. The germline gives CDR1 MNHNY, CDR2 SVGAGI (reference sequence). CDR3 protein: CASSSQGYSNQPQHF. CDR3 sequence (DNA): TGTGCCAGCAGTTCACAGGGATATAGCAATCAGCCCCAGCATTTT.

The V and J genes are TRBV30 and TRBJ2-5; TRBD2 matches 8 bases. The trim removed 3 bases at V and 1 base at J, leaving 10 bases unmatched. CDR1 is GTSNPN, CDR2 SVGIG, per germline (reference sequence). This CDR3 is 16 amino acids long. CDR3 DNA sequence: TGTGCCTGGAGGGTAGCGGGACGGGGGCTCCAAGAGACCCAGTACTTC. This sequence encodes CAWRVAGRGLQETQYF.

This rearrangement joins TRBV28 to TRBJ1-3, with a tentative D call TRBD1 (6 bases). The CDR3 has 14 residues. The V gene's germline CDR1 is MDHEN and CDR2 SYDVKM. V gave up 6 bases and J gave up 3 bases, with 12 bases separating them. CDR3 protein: CASSTTGSGNTIYF. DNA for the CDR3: TGTGCCAGCAGCACAACAGGGAGTGGAAACACCATATATTTT.

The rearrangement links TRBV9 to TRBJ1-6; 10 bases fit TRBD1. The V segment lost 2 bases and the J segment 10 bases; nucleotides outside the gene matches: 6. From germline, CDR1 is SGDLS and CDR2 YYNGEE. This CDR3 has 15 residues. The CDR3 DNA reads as TGTGCCAGCAGCGTTTCGGGACAGGGGTACTCACCCCTCCACTTT. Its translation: CASSVSGQGYSPLHF.

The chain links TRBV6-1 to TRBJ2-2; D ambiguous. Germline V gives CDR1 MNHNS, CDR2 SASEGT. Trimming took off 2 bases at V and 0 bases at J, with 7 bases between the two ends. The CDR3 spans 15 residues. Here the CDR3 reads CASSERAANTGELFF. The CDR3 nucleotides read TGTGCCAGCAGTGAACGGGCCGCGAACACCGGGGAGCTGTTTTTT.

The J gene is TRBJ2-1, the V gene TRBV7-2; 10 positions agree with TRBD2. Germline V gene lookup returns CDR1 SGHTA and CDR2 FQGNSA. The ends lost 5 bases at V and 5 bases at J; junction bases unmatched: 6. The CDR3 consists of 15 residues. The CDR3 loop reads CASSRPSGRNNEQFF. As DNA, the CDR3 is TGTGCCAGCAGCCGCCCTAGCGGGAGAAACAATGAGCAGTTCTTC.

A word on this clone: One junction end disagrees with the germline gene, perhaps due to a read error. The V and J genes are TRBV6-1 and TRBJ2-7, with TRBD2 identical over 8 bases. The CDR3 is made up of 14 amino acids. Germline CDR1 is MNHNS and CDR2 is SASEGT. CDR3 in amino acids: CASSESGVTGGTRF. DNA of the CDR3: TGTGCCAGCAGTGAGAGCGGGGTGACGGGGGGGACAAGATTC.

CDR3 coding DNA: TGTGCCAGCTCACCACGTCCGACACCGGGAGAGACCCAGTACTTC. This encodes CASSPRPTPGETQYF. The rearrangement links TRBV18 to TRBJ2-5; unclear D gene. Germline-derived CDR1 and CDR2 are KGHSH and LQKENI. CDR3 length: 15 residues. V was cut by 1 base and J by 4 bases, with 13 bases left in between.

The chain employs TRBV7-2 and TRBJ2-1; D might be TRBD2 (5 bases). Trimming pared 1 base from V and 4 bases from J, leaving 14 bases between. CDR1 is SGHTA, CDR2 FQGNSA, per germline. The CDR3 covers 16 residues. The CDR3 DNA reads TGTGCCAGCAGCTTAGGGTCGACTACCAGATACAATGAGCAGTTCTTC. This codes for CASSLGSTTRYNEQFF. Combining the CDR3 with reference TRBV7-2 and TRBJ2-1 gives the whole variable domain GAGVSQSPSNKVTEKGKDVELRCDPISGHTALYWYRQSLGQGLEFLIYFQGNSAPDKSGLPSDRFSAERTGGSVSTLTIQRTQQEDSAVYLCASSLGSTTRYNEQFFGPGTRLTVL.

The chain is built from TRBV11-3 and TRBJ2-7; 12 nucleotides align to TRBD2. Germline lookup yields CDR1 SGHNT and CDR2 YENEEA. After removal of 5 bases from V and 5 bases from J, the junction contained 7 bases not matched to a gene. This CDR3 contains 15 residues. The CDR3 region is CASSSGLAGQDEQYF. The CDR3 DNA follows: TGTGCCAGCAGCAGTGGACTAGCGGGACAGGACGAGCAGTACTTC.

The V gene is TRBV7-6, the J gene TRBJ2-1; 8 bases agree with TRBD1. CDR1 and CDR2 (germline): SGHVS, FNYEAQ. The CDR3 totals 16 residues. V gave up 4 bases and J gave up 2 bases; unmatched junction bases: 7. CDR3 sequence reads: CASSSGQGMAYNEQFF. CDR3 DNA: TGTGCCAGCAGCTCTGGACAGGGTATGGCCTACAATGAGCAGTTCTTC.